This TCR beta chain was observed in a study of blood T cell repertoires in COVID-19 (dated by TCRdb to the early 2020s). Some background on the complete study: Samples covering the acute and convalescent phases of COVID-19 were provided by collaborators in the United States, Italy and Spain. The repertoires were released in a freely available public database intended as a resource for research on the immune response to SARS-CoV-2. The material from the prospective study consisted of cDNA or gDNA derived from T cells, B-cell-depleted T cells, or PBMCs. The samples were drawn from the first 160 participants of the ongoing ImmuneRACE study and from some 1,300 subjects provided by 6 global collaborators. HLA class I and class II types, where available, came from metadata supplied by the sample provider rather than from assay-based typing. Deeply sampled blood TCRbeta repertoires from subjects exposed to, actively infected with, or recovered from COVID-19 were included in the dataset. Sample metadata almost always included a de-identified subject ID, COVID-19 status, age in years and sex. Beyond this particular receptor, the publication reports: Clinical and demographic metadata were provided uncurated, with the amount varying by source and participant.

TCRbeta CDR3 regions were amplified from genomic DNA using the immunoSEQ Assay, a bias-controlled multiplex PCR. The study's processing was this. The number of nucleated cells in each sample was estimated from the amplification of reference gene primers within the assay. To quantify the absolute abundance of each unique TCRbeta CDR3 rearrangement, sequence reads were collapsed and filtered. For each sample, productive Simpson clonality was calculated as the square root of Simpson's diversity index over productive rearrangements. This immuneACCESS table, as held by TCRdb, lists in-frame sequences with V and J called but not all clones. Of the missing ones, under half trace to an unresolved V gene in checked studies; the others have no known cause. From that table come the V and J calls and clone size; the DNA was used to work out D and trimming. The sample table records about 350,000 clones; under 95% of these occur just once. Of the sample, roughly 3.5% is held by the ten largest clones.

In regard to this clone: Its antigen is currently not known. Per-nucleotide qualities are absent, and no much larger clonotype sits a single base away.

For CDR1 and CDR2, the germline V gene (reference sequence) lists SEHNR and FQNEAQ. Its CDR3 holds 14 amino acids, cysteine through phenylalanine. CDR3 DNA is the only sequence kept; it has 42 bases, read in frame from the first base. V loses 11 bases of germline sequence and J loses 1 base, and the interval between the two ends is 16 bases. Samples from volunteer blood donors who had recovered from COVID-19 were contributed by a second Seattle source. The collaborating institutions used their own protocols to collect whole blood in K2EDTA tubes. Collaborator samples were shipped for TCRbeta analysis as frozen whole blood, isolated PBMCs, or DNA extracted from either sample type.

The sequencing sample was made of peripheral blood. This TCR was sampled from a woman between 18 and 29 years old who had recovered from COVID-19. The rearranged segments are TRBV7-9 and TRBJ2-3; 5 matching bases give a weak D call of TRBD2. CDR3 region: CAAVVRDRTDTQYF. DNA sequence: TGTGCCGCAGTGGTCCGGGATCGCACAGATACGCAGTATTTT.